This entry lists 13 T cell receptor beta chains sequenced from one sample in a study of T cells in Graves' hyperthyroidism and ophthalmopathy. Amplified regions were TCR beta CDR3 sequences from RNA transcripts. Researchers ran a first-round RT-PCR on the TCR CDR3 using the HTBI primer set. Each CDR3 protein is one row after TCRdb ran MiXCR on the multiplex PCR reads. The sample lists about 560,000 distinct CDR3 sequences, approximately 44% seen once, with roughly 8.2% in the top ten. The sequenced sample was peripheral blood or thyroid tissue (not recorded which). Receptor source: a woman under 30 with Graves' hyperthyroidism.

This chain uses TRBV7-2 with TRBJ1-6; D is possibly TRBD1 (5 bases). The V end was cut by 8 bases, the J end by 7 bases, with 15 bases between. The CDR3 consists of 14 residues. Germline-derived CDR1 and CDR2 are SGHTA and FQGNSA. The CDR3 DNA is TGTGCCAGCGCCATGGGGGGTAACAATTCACCCCTCCACTTT. Amino acid sequence: CASAMGGNNSPLHF.

The gene calls are TRBV13 and TRBJ2-7; D is unclear. V lost 6 bases and J lost 9, with 18 bases in between. Germline CDR1 and CDR2: PRHDT and FYEKMQ (reference sequence). This CDR3 is built from 13 residues. CDR3 in amino acids: CASSLQLGALQYF. The CDR3 DNA sequence: TGTGCCAGCAGTTTACAGCTCGGCGCCCTGCAGTACTTC. The full variable domain, in which reference TRBV13 and TRBJ2-7 provide the parts outside the CDR3, is AAGVIQSPRHLIKEKRETATLKCYPIPRHDTVYWYQQGPGQDPQFLISFYEKMQSDKGSIPDRFSAQQFSDYHSELNMSSLELGDSALYFCASSLQLGALQYFGPGTRLTVT.

This clonotype came up a few times. The V and J genes are TRBV7-8 and TRBJ1-5, with D possibly being TRBD1 (6 bases). The CDR3 contains 13 residues. The germline gives CDR1 SGHVS, CDR2 FQNEAQ. The V gene lost 8 bases and the J gene lost 2 bases, with 10 bases spanning the gap. Here the CDR3 DNA reads TGTGCCAGCCGGGGGGCGCGCAATCAGCCCCAGCATTTT. It yields the protein CASRGARNQPQHF.

Comment on this clonotype: This may come from a read error, since a much larger clone is one base off. The genes are TRBV7-9 and TRBJ1-6; 8 positions match TRBD1. CDR1 SEHNR and CDR2 FQNEAQ come from the germline V gene (reference sequence). The CDR3 length is 15 residues. The CDR3 loop is CASSLSTGGNSPPHF. The CDR3 region has the DNA TGTGCCAGCAGCTTATCTACAGGGGGGAATTCACCCCCCCACTTT.

This clonotype occurred many times. The chain carries TRBV2 and TRBJ1-5; D uncertain. Trimming removed 4 bases from V and 1 base from J, with 11 bases in between. CDR3 length: 15 residues. Germline lookup yields CDR1 SNHLY and CDR2 FYNNEI. CDR3 in amino acids: CASSGWGGSNQPQHF. CDR3 sequence (DNA): TGTGCCAGCAGTGGATGGGGTGGGAGCAATCAGCCCCAGCATTTT.

This clonotype was observed a few times. The chain has TRBV2 and TRBJ1-2, with 9 nucleotides matching TRBD1. V dropped 5 bases and J dropped 4; count of bases not matched to a gene: 8. This CDR3 is built from 15 residues. Germline CDR1 SNHLY, CDR2 FYNNEI. The CDR3 nucleotides read TGTGCCAGCAGTAGAAGGACAGGGGAGATCTATGGCTACACCTTC. Residues: CASSRRTGEIYGYTF. The full variable domain, in which reference TRBV2 and TRBJ1-2 provide the parts outside the CDR3, is EPEVTQTPSHQVTQMGQEVILRCVPISNHLYFYWYRQILGQKVEFLVSFYNNEISEKSEIFDDQFSVERPDGSNFTLKIRSTKLEDSAMYFCASSRRTGEIYGYTFGSGTRLTVV.

The gene calls are TRBV7-2 and TRBJ2-7, with 10 positions matching TRBD2. Per the germline V gene, CDR1 is SGHTA and CDR2 is FQGNSA. V was clipped by 6 bases and J by 5 bases; unmatched bases: 10. CDR3 length: 15 residues. CDR3 loop: CASSEAGLAVHEQYF. CDR3 bases: TGTGCCAGCAGTGAAGCAGGACTAGCGGTGCACGAGCAGTACTTC. Using reference TRBV7-2 and TRBJ2-7 for the parts outside the CDR3, the full variable domain is GAGVSQSPSNKVTEKGKDVELRCDPISGHTALYWYRQSLGQGLEFLIYFQGNSAPDKSGLPSDRFSAERTGGSVSTLTIQRTQQEDSAVYLCASSEAGLAVHEQYFGPGTRLTVT.

Of note for this clonotype: At one end, the junction sequence differs from germline, possibly due to a read error. The gene calls are TRBV25-1 and TRBJ2-7; no reliable D call. Germline V gene sequence: CDR1 MGHDK, CDR2 SYGVNS. The CDR3 has 16 residues. The CDR3 bases are TGCGCCAGCAGCCTTTCCAAGGAGTCGTATTACTACGAGCAGTACTTC. Protein product: CASSLSKESYYYEQYF.

The rearrangement links TRBV2 to TRBJ2-5; TRBD2 aligns across 9 bases. Germline V gene lookup returns CDR1 SNHLY and CDR2 FYNNEI. The CDR3 length is 14 residues. After removal of 8 bases from V and 5 bases from J, the junction contained 9 bases not matched to a gene. The CDR3 region is CASSEPSGTETQYF. The DNA of the CDR3 is TGTGCCAGCTCCGAGCCTAGCGGGACCGAGACCCAGTACTTC.

Of note for this clonotype: The junction and the germline gene differ at one end; a read error may be behind it. The CDR3 DNA reads as TGTGCCATCGGTGAGTCTTATGGAGTGGGATCTCCTGGGGGGAACACTGAAGCTTTCTTT. As protein: CAIGESYGVGSPGGNTEAFF. V and J are TRBV10-3 and TRBJ1-1; D may be TRBD1 (5 bases). CDR1 ENHRY and CDR2 SYGVKD come from the germline V gene. This CDR3 comprises 20 residues.

V usage is TRBV6-6 and J usage is TRBJ2-5; tentatively, D is TRBD1 (8 bases). Germline CDR1 MNHNY, CDR2 SVGAGI (reference sequence). With 6 bases removed from V and 4 bases from J, the gap between germline ends came to 21 bases. The CDR3 is 16 amino acids. The CDR3 loop reads CASSPGQGGRSETQYF. CDR3 DNA: TGTGCCAGCAGCCCTGGACAGGGAGGGCGTTCAGAGACCCAGTACTTC.

The rearrangement links TRBV7-3 to TRBJ1-4, with unresolved D. V lost 1 base, J lost 5 bases, and 14 bases lay in between. The CDR3 consists of 16 residues. Per germline, CDR1 SGHTA and CDR2 FQGTGA. In DNA form, the CDR3 reads TGTGCCAGCAGCTTAAGAGTAGCGGCCTACAATGAAAAACTGTTTTTT. Its translation is CASSLRVAAYNEKLFF.

The chain uses TRBV7-2 and TRBJ1-5; a weak D match, TRBD1 (6 bases). Trimming removed 6 bases at V and 3 bases at J, with 15 bases between. Per germline, CDR1 SGHTA and CDR2 FQGNSA. CDR3 length: 15 amino acids. The CDR3 is CASSSRGANNQPQHF. Written as DNA, the CDR3 is TGTGCCAGCAGTTCACGGGGGGCGAACAATCAGCCCCAGCATTTT.